One and the same sample provided the 6 T cell receptor beta chains below, sequenced in a study of T cell responses to AZD1222 COVID-19 vaccine. Assay used: immunoSEQ multiplex PCR; TCRdb lists only in-frame clones, some missing. The sample shows roughly 100,000 clones, approximately 81% of them seen only once. Sequences were derived from peripheral blood, sampled on day 0 of AZD1222 vaccination. Receptors originate from an adult in good health.

The genes are TRBV6-5 and TRBJ1-4; TRBD1 agrees at 7 bases. Germline V CDR1 and CDR2: MNHEY, SVGAGI. V lost 7 bases and J lost 7; bases outside the gene matches: 9. The CDR3 contains 14 residues. Here the CDR3 reads CASTNRQGTEKLFF. The CDR3 DNA reads as TGTGCCAGCACCAACCGACAGGGCACTGAAAAACTGTTTTTT.

This clone was counted a few times. The V and J genes are TRBV14 and TRBJ1-4, with D maybe TRBD1 (5 bases). Between the trimmed V and J ends, which lost 3 bases and 10 bases, there was a span of 9 bases. This CDR3 contains 12 residues. Germline V gene lookup returns CDR1 SGHDN and CDR2 FVKESK. CDR3 protein: CASSHVTGKLFF. The CDR3 coding sequence is TGTGCCAGCAGCCACGTAACAGGAAAACTGTTTTTT.

The chain employs TRBV12-3 or TRBV12-4 and TRBJ1-3; no firm D call. The CDR3 extends over 13 amino acids. V gave up 5 bases and J gave up 3 bases, with 8 bases separating them. The CDR3 region has the DNA TGTGCCAGCAGTGACGCAATTGGAAACACCATATATTTT. Its translation is CASSDAIGNTIYF.

This clone was found once. The V call is TRBV28, the J call TRBJ2-7; 7 bases agree with TRBD1. The germline V gene encodes CDR1 MDHEN and CDR2 SYDVKM. Trimming took 6 bases from V and 3 from J; bases not matched to a gene: 8. The CDR3 spans 14 residues. CDR3 nucleotide sequence: TGTGCCAGCAGATGGACAGGAACGAACTACGAGCAGTACTTC. It translates to CASRWTGTNYEQYF.

The chain uses TRBV7-8 and TRBJ1-2; 7 nucleotides agree with TRBD1. V shed 5 bases, J shed 4 bases, and the junction held 10 bases outside the gene matches. The CDR3 sequence is 15 residues long. Germline assignment: CDR1 SGHVS and CDR2 FQNEAQ. In DNA form, the CDR3 reads TGTGCCAGCAGCCCGGGACAGTCCGTCTTCTATGGCTACACCTTC. Its translation: CASSPGQSVFYGYTF.

The chain carries TRBV18 and TRBJ1-5; the D is unclear. Trimming removed 6 bases from V and 4 bases from J, with 10 bases in between. The CDR3 extends over 13 amino acids. The germline V gene has CDR1 KGHSH and CDR2 LQKENI. Here the CDR3 reads CASSPSGNQPQHF. The CDR3 bases are TGTGCCAGCTCGCCATCGGGTAATCAGCCCCAGCATTTT.